This section outlines one T cell receptor beta chain sequence together with its context. Under the authors' procedure: Estimates of nucleated cell counts were drawn from the amplification of reference gene primers. Profiled with immunoSEQ multiplex PCR; TCRdb holds only in-frame clones, not every one. V, J and clone size were drawn from that table, and D and trimming were deduced from the DNA. The sample yields over 150,000 clones, roughly nine tenths seen once. These data originate in a study of blood T cell repertoires in COVID-19. In the study overall: T cells, B-cell-depleted T cells, or PBMCs provided the cDNA or gDNA that served as material.

Germline CDR1 and CDR2: SGHAT and FQNNGV. V was shortened by 2 bases and J by 3 bases, with 7 bases between the two germline ends. This CDR3 contains 13 residues. The source material was peripheral blood. The rearrangement joins TRBV11-2 to TRBJ2-5, with D perhaps matching TRBD1 (6 bases). This TCR derives from a man aged 45-65 years with acute or convalescent COVID-19. This CDR3 reads CASSLRGKETQYF. In DNA form, the CDR3 reads TGTGCCAGCAGCTTAAGGGGGAAAGAGACCCAGTACTTC.